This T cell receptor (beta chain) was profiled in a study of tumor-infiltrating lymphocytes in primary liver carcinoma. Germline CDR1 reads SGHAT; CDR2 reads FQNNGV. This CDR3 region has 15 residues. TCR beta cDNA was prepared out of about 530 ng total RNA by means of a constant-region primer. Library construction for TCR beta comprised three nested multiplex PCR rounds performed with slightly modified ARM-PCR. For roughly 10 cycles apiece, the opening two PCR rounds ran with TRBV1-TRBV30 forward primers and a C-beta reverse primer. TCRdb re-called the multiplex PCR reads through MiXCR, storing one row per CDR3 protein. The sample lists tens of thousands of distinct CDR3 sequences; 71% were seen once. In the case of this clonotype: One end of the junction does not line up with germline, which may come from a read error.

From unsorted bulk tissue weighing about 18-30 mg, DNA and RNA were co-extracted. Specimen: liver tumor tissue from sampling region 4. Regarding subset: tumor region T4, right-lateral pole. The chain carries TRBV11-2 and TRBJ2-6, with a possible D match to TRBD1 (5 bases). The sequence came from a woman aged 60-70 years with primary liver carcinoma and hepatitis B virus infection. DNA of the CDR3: TGTGCCAGCAGCTTATGGGGCGCAGGTGCCAAAGTCCTGACTTTC. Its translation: CASSLWGAGAKVLTF.